The 27 T cell receptor beta chains given below trace back to one sample, sequenced in a study of preoperative IRX-2 immunotherapy in early breast cancer (dated by TCRdb to the late 2010s). Receptors were amplified or captured by the immunoSEQ multiplex PCR assay. TCRdb limited this immuneACCESS table to in-frame rearrangements with V and J called. A share of clones is missing; checked studies link under half to unresolved V genes, and the rest is unexplained. The sample table contains some 22,000 clones; only one count was recorded for about 95% of them. The ten largest make up around 15% of the sample. According to the study, the label for this sample's treatment or condition signals: preoperative locoregional IRX-2 cytokine immunotherapy. Material: tumor tissue, obtained after IRX-2 immunotherapy. These receptors all stem from a human donor with breast cancer.

This rearrangement joins TRBV5-1 to TRBJ2-5; the match to TRBD1 covers 7 bases. From germline, CDR1 is SGHRS and CDR2 YFSETQ. The ends lost 5 bases at V and 3 bases at J; junction bases unmatched: 10. The length of the CDR3 is 15 residues. CDR3 DNA: TGCGCCAGCAGGTCTGAGGGACAGCGAAAAGAGACCCAGTACTTC. Translating gives CASRSEGQRKETQYF.

V is TRBV2 and J is TRBJ2-7, with TRBD2 as a possible D gene (5 bases). The CDR3 has 15 residues. The V end was cut by 8 bases, the J end by 0 bases, with 17 bases between. CDR1 is SNHLY and CDR2 is FYNNEI in the germline V gene. The CDR3 is CASSTGSVLSYEQYF. Here the CDR3 DNA reads TGTGCCAGCTCGACGGGTAGCGTCCTCTCCTACGAGCAGTACTTC.

This clone occurred once. The chain couples TRBV28 to TRBJ1-2, with D possibly TRBD1 on 5 matching bases. The CDR3 sequence is 15 residues long. Germline V gene sequence: CDR1 MDHEN, CDR2 SYDVKM. The V gene lost 4 bases and the J gene lost 5 bases, with 17 bases spanning the gap. CDR3 residues: CASSSPGGGKYGYTF. In DNA, the CDR3 is TGTGCCAGCAGTTCCCCTGGCGGGGGGAAATATGGCTACACCTTC.

The rearrangement joins TRBV5-1 to TRBJ2-7; possibly TRBD1 for D (5 bases). This CDR3 contains 12 residues. Trimming cost V 2 bases and J 5 bases, with 8 bases left between them. Germline values: CDR1 SGHRS, CDR2 YFSETQ. CDR3 DNA: TGCGCCAGCAGCTTCGCAGGGAACGAGCAGTACTTC. Encoded protein: CASSFAGNEQYF.

The chain combines TRBV7-3 with TRBJ1-5; TRBD1 is a possible D gene (5 bases). The CDR3 consists of 15 residues. Per the germline V gene, CDR1 is SGHTA and CDR2 is FQGTGA. V was cut by 5 bases and J by 2 bases, with 13 bases left in between. The CDR3 DNA reads as TGTGCCAGCAGCCCCCGGGGGGGAGGCAATCAGCCCCAGCATTTT. Translation: CASSPRGGGNQPQHF.

The chain uses TRBV18 and TRBJ2-3, with D perhaps TRBD2 (5 bases). Germline CDR1 reads KGHSH; CDR2 reads LQKENI. This CDR3 is built from 14 residues. Trimming took 5 bases from V and 6 from J, leaving 15 bases between them. The CDR3 sequence: CASSSNTWRDTQYF. In DNA form, the CDR3 reads TGTGCCAGCTCATCAAACACTTGGAGGGATACGCAGTATTTT.

The chain is built from TRBV5-1 and TRBJ1-2, with D uncertain. Germline V lookup: CDR1 SGHRS, CDR2 YFSETQ. This CDR3 is built from 14 residues. V was pared by 0 bases and J by 3 bases, with 9 bases between. CDR3 protein: CASSLDGRDYGYTF. CDR3 in DNA: TGCGCCAGCAGCTTGGACGGGAGGGACTATGGCTACACCTTC.

This clone was recorded only once. The chain combines TRBV4-2 with TRBJ2-3; 15 positions agree with TRBD2. The CDR3 loop spans 17 amino acids. V was clipped by 4 bases and J by 6 bases; unmatched bases: 8. CDR1 is LGHNA, CDR2 YNFKEQ, per germline. The CDR3 region has the DNA TGTGCCAGCAGCCCGGAAGGGACTAGCGGGGGGCATGATACGCAGTATTTT. Residues: CASSPEGTSGGHDTQYF.

The genes are TRBV18 and TRBJ2-3; tentative D call: TRBD1 (5 bases). The V end was cut by 1 base, the J end by 4 bases, with 9 bases between. This CDR3 region has 14 residues. Germline CDR1 reads KGHSH; CDR2 reads LQKENI. Here the CDR3 reads CASSPQGPPDTQYF. The CDR3 DNA is TGTGCCAGCTCACCACAGGGGCCCCCAGATACGCAGTATTTT.

The chain recombines TRBV7-8 with TRBJ2-7, with D maybe TRBD2 (6 bases). CDR1 SGHVS and CDR2 FQNEAQ come from the germline V gene. The CDR3 extends over 15 amino acids. Trimming removed 5 bases from V and 7 bases from J, with 21 bases in between. The CDR3: CASSPRLGGPLEQYF. In DNA, the CDR3 is TGTGCCAGCAGCCCCCGACTAGGAGGTCCCCTAGAGCAGTACTTC.

This clone was seen a single time. The chain recombines TRBV12-2 with TRBJ2-5. TRBV12-2 is labeled a pseudogene. This CDR3 spans 15 amino acids. DNA for the CDR3: TGTGCAAGTCGCTTAGACCGATTGTACCAAGAGACCCAGTACTTC. Translation: CASRLDRLYQETQYF.

The V call is TRBV18, the J call TRBJ2-5, with 10 bases aligning to TRBD2. The CDR3 totals 17 residues. V was pared by 3 bases and J by 5 bases, with 12 bases of the junction left unmatched. Per germline, CDR1 KGHSH and CDR2 LQKENI. CDR3 protein: CASSPILAGISGETQYF. In nucleotides, the CDR3 is TGTGCCAGCTCACCGATACTAGCGGGAATCTCGGGGGAGACCCAGTACTTC.

The chain carries TRBV9 and TRBJ2-1; D perhaps matches TRBD1 (6 bases). The CDR3 totals 17 residues. CDR1 is SGDLS, CDR2 YYNGEE, per germline. Trimming shortened V by 3 bases and J by 1 base, and 17 bases separated the two germline ends. CDR3 in amino acids: CASSARQAPRSYNEQFF. CDR3 DNA: TGTGCCAGCAGCGCCCGACAGGCCCCCCGGTCCTACAATGAGCAGTTCTTC.

V and J are TRBV6-6 and TRBJ1-3; D uncertain. Trimming took off 5 bases at V and 0 bases at J, with 8 bases between the two ends. Germline values: CDR1 MNHNY, CDR2 SVGAGI (reference sequence). CDR3 size: 14 residues. In nucleotides, the CDR3 is TGTGCCAGCAGTGCGGGGAGCTCTGGAAACACCATATATTTT. Residues: CASSAGSSGNTIYF.

J is TRBJ2-3 and V is TRBV5-1; D not resolved. The CDR3 runs to 12 residues. Germline CDR1 and CDR2: SGHRS and YFSETQ. V was pared by 0 bases and J by 5 bases, with 4 bases between. The CDR3, as DNA: TGCGCCAGCAGCTTGGAGGTAGATACGCAGTATTTT. Its translation is CASSLEVDTQYF.

The chain employs TRBV4-1 and TRBJ2-7; tentatively, D is TRBD2 (6 bases). The V and J ends lost 1 base and 11 bases respectively, with 9 bases between them. The CDR3 totals 11 residues. CDR1 MGHRA and CDR2 YSYEKL come from the germline V gene. The CDR3 loop is CASSQGREEYF. The CDR3 DNA is TGCGCCAGCAGCCAAGGGAGGGAGGAGTACTTC.

This chain joins TRBV20-1 and TRBJ2-7; the D is unclear. The CDR3 extends over 11 amino acids. Trimming shortened V by 0 bases and J by 3 bases, and 3 bases separated the two germline ends. CDR1 DFQATT and CDR2 SNEGSKA come from the germline V gene (reference sequence). Here the CDR3 reads CSARDLYEQYF. In nucleotides, the CDR3 is TGCAGTGCTAGAGATCTCTACGAGCAGTACTTC.

Comments on this clone: The sample carries other DNA sequences with the same CDR3. The gene calls are TRBV9 and TRBJ2-3; D is uncertain. Germline CDR1 is SGDLS and CDR2 is YYNGEE. Trimming took 1 base from V and 1 from J, leaving 7 bases between them. The CDR3 is made up of 14 amino acids. The CDR3 region is CASSVLAGTDTQYF. The DNA for the CDR3 is TGTGCCAGCAGCGTACTGGCGGGCACAGATACGCAGTATTTT.

The chain recombines TRBV5-4 with TRBJ2-1; TRBD2 is a possible D gene (7 bases). The CDR3 has 14 residues. From germline, CDR1 is SGHNT and CDR2 YYREEE (reference sequence). V was trimmed by 6 bases and J by 6 bases, leaving 16 bases between them. CDR3 coding DNA: TGTGCCAGCACCGAACGGGGGGCGCGCAATGAGCAGTTCTTC. It codes for CASTERGARNEQFF.

There are a few counts of this clone. The chain employs TRBV29-1 and TRBJ2-2; unclear D gene. Germline V gene sequence: CDR1 SQVTM, CDR2 ANQGSEA. Deletions cut 5 bases from V and 1 base from J, with 11 bases between. This CDR3 has 14 amino acids. CDR3 DNA: TGCAGCGTTCAAAGTCAGCTGAACACCGGGGAGCTGTTTTTT. Translation gives CSVQSQLNTGELFF.

V is TRBV9 and J is TRBJ1-3; D gene unclear. Trimming removed 3 bases at V and 3 bases at J, with 16 bases between. The CDR3 length is 16 residues. Germline V gives CDR1 SGDLS, CDR2 YYNGEE. Here the CDR3 reads CASSDSPATHGNTIYF. The CDR3 bases are TGTGCCAGCAGCGACTCACCGGCGACACATGGAAACACCATATATTTT.

The J gene is TRBJ2-7, the V gene TRBV4-2; TRBD1 aligns across 7 bases. V lost 4 bases and J lost 6; bases outside the gene matches: 15. There are 16 residues in the CDR3. Per the germline V gene, CDR1 is LGHNA and CDR2 is YNFKEQ. The CDR3 loop is CASSLRPGGRGREQYF. DNA for the CDR3: TGTGCCAGCAGCCTCAGACCAGGGGGAAGGGGCCGCGAGCAGTACTTC.

V and J are TRBV5-6 and TRBJ1-2, with 10 bases fitting TRBD1. The CDR3 loop spans 14 amino acids. V shed 0 bases, J shed 5 bases, and the junction held 1 base outside the gene matches. The germline gives CDR1 SGHDT, CDR2 YYEEEE. For the CDR3, the DNA is TGTGCCAGCAGCTTGGAGGGACAGGGGTATGGCTACACCTTC. Translating gives CASSLEGQGYGYTF.

This chain connects TRBV19 to TRBJ1-1; D is unclear. Trimming took off 0 bases at V and 2 bases at J, with 13 bases between the two ends. This CDR3 contains 16 residues. Germline CDR1 is LNHDA and CDR2 is SQIVND (reference sequence). CDR3 sequence (DNA): TGTGCCAGTAGTATAGATGTTCCGGGATCCAACACTGAAGCTTTCTTT. This sequence encodes CASSIDVPGSNTEAFF.

The V gene is TRBV28, the J gene TRBJ1-2, with 12 bases fitting TRBD1. Germline V gene data show CDR1 as MDHEN and CDR2 as SYDVKM. This CDR3 has 18 amino acids. Trimming cost V 6 bases and J 6 bases; bases outside gene matches: 17. The CDR3 DNA reads TGTGCCAGCAGGTTCCCACTTATTCCCGGGACAGGGGGCCATGGCTACACCTTC. It codes for CASRFPLIPGTGGHGYTF.

This clone has only one observation. The chain uses TRBV6-5 and TRBJ1-3; D may be TRBD1 (5 bases). V was clipped by 6 bases and J by 9 bases, with 21 bases between them. In germline, CDR1 is MNHEY, CDR2 SVGAGI. This CDR3 comprises 15 residues. The CDR3 sequence: CASSPRDSRAGTIYF. For the CDR3, the DNA is TGTGCCAGCAGCCCCCGGGACTCCAGAGCTGGCACCATATATTTT.

The rearrangement joins TRBV10-2 to TRBJ2-4; 9 positions match TRBD1. The ends lost 0 bases at V and 5 bases at J; junction bases unmatched: 20. The CDR3 runs to 21 residues. Germline assignment: CDR1 WSHSY and CDR2 SAAADI. The CDR3 sequence is CASSESTRRVGTGMPQNIQYF. CDR3 in DNA: TGCGCCAGCAGTGAGTCGACTAGGCGGGTAGGGACAGGGATGCCCCAAAACATTCAGTACTTC.